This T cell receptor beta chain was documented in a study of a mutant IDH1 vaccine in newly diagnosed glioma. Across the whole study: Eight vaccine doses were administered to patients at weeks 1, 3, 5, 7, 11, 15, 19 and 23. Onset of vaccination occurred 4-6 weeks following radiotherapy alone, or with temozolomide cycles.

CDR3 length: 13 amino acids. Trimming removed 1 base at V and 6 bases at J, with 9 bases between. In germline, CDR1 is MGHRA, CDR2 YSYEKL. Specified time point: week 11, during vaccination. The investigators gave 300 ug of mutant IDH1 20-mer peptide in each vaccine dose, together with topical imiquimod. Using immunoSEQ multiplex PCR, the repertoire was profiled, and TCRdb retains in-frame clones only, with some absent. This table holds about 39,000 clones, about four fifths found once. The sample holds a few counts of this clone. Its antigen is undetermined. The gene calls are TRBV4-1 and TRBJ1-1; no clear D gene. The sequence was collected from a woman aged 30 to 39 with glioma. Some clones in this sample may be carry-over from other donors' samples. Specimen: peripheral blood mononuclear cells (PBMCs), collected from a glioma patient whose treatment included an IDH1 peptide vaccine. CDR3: CASSQVDSPEAFF. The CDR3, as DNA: TGCGCCAGCAGCCAAGTAGACTCCCCTGAAGCTTTCTTT.